The 30 T cell receptor beta chains below come from one sample, sequenced in a study of shared clonotypes between healthy human individuals. The repertoire was sequenced with immunoSEQ multiplex PCR; TCRdb's copy has only in-frame clones and lacks some. The table records around 2.5 million clones, 93% of them present only once. Specimen: naive CD4+ T cells from PBMCs. Subset here: CD45RA+ positively selected. Receptors originate from a man aged 18 to 35 in good health. Some clones in this sample may be carry-over from other donors' samples.

V gene TRBV9 combines with J gene TRBJ2-7, with 7 bases lining up with TRBD1. The CDR3 has 14 residues. Germline V gene data show CDR1 as SGDLS and CDR2 as YYNGEE. The V gene end was trimmed by 3 bases and the J gene end by 5 bases; junction bases not matched to a gene: 8. In DNA form, the CDR3 reads TGTGCCAGCAGCGACAACAGGGGTTTGAACGAGCAGTACTTC. Translated, it gives CASSDNRGLNEQYF.

The rearrangement links TRBV18 to TRBJ1-5; D possibly corresponds to TRBD1 (6 bases). This CDR3 contains 15 residues. Trimming shortened V by 6 bases and J by 7 bases, and 19 bases separated the two germline ends. In germline, CDR1 is KGHSH, CDR2 LQKENI. CDR3 in amino acids: CASSSVGAPVQPQHF. The CDR3 DNA is TGTGCCAGCTCGTCGGTGGGGGCTCCGGTACAGCCCCAGCATTTT.

The V gene is TRBV28, the J gene TRBJ1-1; TRBD1 aligns across 7 bases. The V and J ends lost 5 bases and 6 bases, in that order; junction bases with no gene match: 9. Germline V lookup: CDR1 MDHEN, CDR2 SYDVKM. There are 14 residues in the CDR3. The CDR3: CASSPSQGGAEAFF. The CDR3 DNA sequence: TGTGCCAGCAGTCCCTCGCAGGGGGGCGCTGAAGCTTTCTTT.

V is TRBV5-6 and J is TRBJ2-3, with a possible D match to TRBD2 (6 bases). Trimming stripped 1 base from V and 1 base from J, with 7 bases between. The CDR3 contains 14 residues. CDR1 is SGHDT, CDR2 YYEEEE, per germline. In DNA form, the CDR3 reads TGTGCCAGCAGCTTGTCTAGCGGCACAGATACGCAGTATTTT. It is translated as CASSLSSGTDTQYF. The full variable domain, its missing parts supplied by reference TRBV5-6 and TRBJ2-3, is DAGVTQSPTHLIKTRGQQVTLRCSPKSGHDTVSWYQQALGQGPQFIFQYYEEEERQRGNFPDRFSGHQFPNYSSELNVNALLLGDSALYLCASSLSSGTDTQYFGPGTRLTVL.

This chain joins TRBV5-1 and TRBJ2-3; tentatively, D is TRBD1 (5 bases). The V end lost 4 bases, the J end lost 3 bases, and 9 bases lay between the germline ends. The germline CDR1 and CDR2 sequences are SGHRS and YFSETQ. The CDR3 covers 13 residues. CDR3 loop: CASSDRATDTQYF. As DNA, the CDR3 is TGCGCCAGCAGCGACAGAGCTACAGATACGCAGTATTTT.

As concerns this clone: Other DNA sequences in the same sample also yield this CDR3. The chain carries TRBV7-3 and TRBJ2-5; a possible D gene is TRBD1 (7 bases). The CDR3 contains 13 residues. V dropped 4 bases and J dropped 5 bases, with 11 bases sitting between them. The germline gives CDR1 SGHTA, CDR2 FQGTGA. The CDR3 DNA sequence: TGTGCCAGCAGCTCACAGGGGAGGGAGACCCAGTACTTC. Translated: CASSSQGRETQYF.

A single count supports this clone. This chain uses TRBV6-1 with TRBJ2-1; 9 bases are a match to TRBD1. CDR1 is MNHNS and CDR2 is SASEGT in the germline V gene. This CDR3 has 15 residues. The ends lost 7 bases at V and 5 bases at J; junction bases unmatched: 9. The CDR3 DNA reads as TGTGCCAGCATGGGCCTAAGGACAGGGGACAATGAGCAGTTCTTC. It specifies CASMGLRTGDNEQFF.

About this clone: Other nucleotide sequences from this sample produce the same CDR3. The V call is TRBV28, the J call TRBJ1-4; unclear D gene. The CDR3 covers 12 residues. In germline, CDR1 is MDHEN, CDR2 SYDVKM. Deletions cut 5 bases from V and 8 bases from J, with 9 bases between. CDR3 nucleotides: TGTGCCAGCAGTCTTACCCGGGAAAAACTGTTTTTT. Translated, it gives CASSLTREKLFF.

The rearrangement joins TRBV9 to TRBJ2-1; no definite D call. The V end lost 5 bases, the J end lost 0 bases, and 15 bases lay between the germline ends. Germline CDR1 is SGDLS and CDR2 is YYNGEE. CDR3 size: 16 residues. CDR3 nucleotides: TGTGCCAGCAGTCCTCGTAGTACACACTCCTACAATGAGCAGTTCTTC. Translated, it gives CASSPRSTHSYNEQFF. Based on the CDR3 plus reference TRBV9 and TRBJ2-1, the full variable domain is DSGVTQTPKHLITATGQRVTLRCSPRSGDLSVYWYQQSLDQGLQFLIQYYNGEERAKGNILERFSAQQFPDLHSELNLSSLELGDSALYFCASSPRSTHSYNEQFFGPGTRLTVL.

The chain employs TRBV7-3 and TRBJ2-1; perhaps TRBD2 as D (5 bases). Trimming shortened V by 0 bases and J by 0 bases, and 12 bases separated the two germline ends. This CDR3 is 17 amino acids long. CDR1 is SGHTA and CDR2 is FQGTGA in the germline V gene. The CDR3 sequence: CASSLTFGGHSYNEQFF. CDR3 sequence (DNA): TGTGCCAGCAGCTTAACGTTCGGCGGGCACTCCTACAATGAGCAGTTCTTC.

Notes on this clone: Additional DNA sequences in this sample encode the identical CDR3. The chain uses TRBV9 and TRBJ2-5, with D unclear. Germline CDR1 reads SGDLS; CDR2 reads YYNGEE. Trimming left V 0 bases short and J 3 bases short, with 6 bases between. The CDR3 length is 13 residues. CDR3 sequence (DNA): TGTGCCAGCAGCGTAGGTGGAGAAGAGACCCAGTACTTC. Translated: CASSVGGEETQYF.

The chain links TRBV28 to TRBJ2-1; 10 bases align to TRBD2. In germline, CDR1 is MDHEN, CDR2 SYDVKM. With 10 bases clipped from V and 4 bases from J, the junction kept 10 bases outside the gene matches. The length of the CDR3 is 15 residues. CDR3 residues: CATVGGLAIYNEQFF. As DNA, the CDR3 is TGTGCCACAGTTGGGGGACTAGCGATTTACAATGAGCAGTTCTTC.

This chain links TRBV9 with TRBJ1-5; D not resolved. Looked up from germline, CDR1 is SGDLS and CDR2 is YYNGEE. This CDR3 is built from 14 residues. Trimming stripped 4 bases from V and 5 bases from J, with 13 bases between. The CDR3 loop is CASSFGLADQPQHF. CDR3 DNA sequence: TGTGCCAGCAGCTTTGGACTCGCCGATCAGCCCCAGCATTTT.

This clone was observed once. This chain connects TRBV5-1 to TRBJ2-7; D uncertain. V lost 4 bases and J 0 bases, leaving 11 bases between the germline ends. From germline, CDR1 is SGHRS and CDR2 YFSETQ. The CDR3 covers 14 residues. As DNA, the CDR3 is TGCGCCAGCAGCCCCTCTTCCAACTCCTACGAGCAGTACTTC. Translating gives CASSPSSNSYEQYF.

This chain uses TRBV9 with TRBJ2-3; TRBD2 matches at 11 bases. V was clipped by 4 bases and J by 3 bases; unmatched bases: 16. The CDR3 extends over 19 amino acids. The germline V gene encodes CDR1 SGDLS and CDR2 YYNGEE. The CDR3 spells CASSLTGIAGGPATDTQYF. CDR3 DNA sequence: TGTGCCAGCAGCCTTACCGGGATAGCGGGAGGGCCCGCAACAGATACGCAGTATTTT. Variable domain in full (rest from reference TRBV9 and TRBJ2-3): DSGVTQTPKHLITATGQRVTLRCSPRSGDLSVYWYQQSLDQGLQFLIQYYNGEERAKGNILERFSAQQFPDLHSELNLSSLELGDSALYFCASSLTGIAGGPATDTQYFGPGTRLTVL.

CDR3 bases: TGTGCCAGCAGTTTATACGTTGGAGGCACCGAAGCTTTCTTT. Protein: CASSLYVGGTEAFF. The chain links TRBV27 to TRBJ1-1, with D unresolved. The CDR3 runs to 14 residues. Germline CDR1 and CDR2: MNHEY and SMNVEV (reference sequence). V shed 1 base and J shed 8 bases, with 14 bases lying between them.

The chain uses TRBV28 and TRBJ2-7; D unresolved. Trimming pared 2 bases from V and 3 bases from J, leaving 5 bases between. Germline CDR1 MDHEN, CDR2 SYDVKM. This CDR3 is 12 amino acids long. The CDR3 region has the DNA TGTGCCAGCAGTTTAAATGTCTACGAGCAGTACTTC. Encoded protein: CASSLNVYEQYF.

This rearrangement joins TRBV28 to TRBJ2-7, with D tentatively TRBD1 (6 bases). V was trimmed by 3 bases and J by 3 bases, leaving 12 bases between them. CDR3 length equals 14 residues. Germline CDR1 MDHEN, CDR2 SYDVKM. The CDR3 region is CASSFTGRYYEQYF. The CDR3 DNA reads as TGTGCCAGCAGTTTTACAGGGCGTTACTACGAGCAGTACTTC.

This chain uses TRBV5-8 with TRBJ2-5; D is undetermined. V lost 4 bases and J 0 bases, leaving 13 bases between the germline ends. The germline V gene has CDR1 SGHTS and CDR2 YDEGEE. The CDR3 extends over 15 amino acids. CDR3 protein: CASSAHLEYQETQYF. CDR3 in DNA: TGTGCCAGCAGCGCGCACCTAGAGTACCAAGAGACCCAGTACTTC.

The chain joins TRBV5-1 to TRBJ1-1, with D perhaps TRBD1 (5 bases). Germline V gene lookup returns CDR1 SGHRS and CDR2 YFSETQ. V was cut by 4 bases and J by 2 bases, with 15 bases left in between. The CDR3 is 15 amino acids. CDR3 region: CASSPRTGTNTEAFF. The CDR3, as DNA: TGCGCCAGCAGCCCGCGAACCGGGACTAACACTGAAGCTTTCTTT.

This clone was detected only once. The rearrangement uses TRBV5-1 and TRBJ2-3, with 8 positions matching TRBD1. Germline lookup yields CDR1 SGHRS and CDR2 YFSETQ. This CDR3 has 15 residues. V was pared by 4 bases and J by 2 bases, with 6 bases of the junction left unmatched. The CDR3 DNA is TGCGCCAGCAGCCTGGACAGGGCGGACACAGATACGCAGTATTTT. Translating gives CASSLDRADTDTQYF. Full variable domain (remainder filled in from reference TRBV5-1 and TRBJ2-3): KAGVTQTPRYLIKTRGQQVTLSCSPISGHRSVSWYQQTPGQGLQFLFEYFSETQRNKGNFPGRFSGRQFSNSRSEMNVSTLELGDSALYLCASSLDRADTDTQYFGPGTRLTVL.

The CDR3 spells CASSDKPSSGSTDTQYF. CDR3 bases: TGTGCCAGCAGTGATAAACCTTCGTCTGGTAGCACAGATACGCAGTATTTT. The gene calls are TRBV25-1 and TRBJ2-3; D unclear. The CDR3 consists of 17 residues. Trimming took off 3 bases at V and 0 bases at J, with 16 bases between the two ends. The germline gives CDR1 MGHDK, CDR2 SYGVNS.

A remark on this clone: Other DNA sequences from this sample encode an identical CDR3 as well. The chain employs TRBV18 and TRBJ2-7; TRBD2 aligns across 10 bases. V gave up 3 bases and J gave up 10 bases; unmatched junction bases: 6. The CDR3 covers 13 residues. The V gene's germline CDR1 is KGHSH and CDR2 LQKENI. The CDR3 spells CASSPPGTSEQYF. For the CDR3, the DNA is TGTGCCAGCTCACCCCCTGGGACTAGCGAACAGTACTTC.

The rearrangement joins TRBV7-2 to TRBJ2-2, with 7 bases that match TRBD2. Unmatched junction bases numbered 10, after V lost 0 bases and J lost 6 bases. Germline assignment: CDR1 SGHTA and CDR2 FQGNSA. The CDR3 is 17 amino acids. As DNA, the CDR3 is TGTGCCAGCAGCTTAGCGCCGGCGGGAGTATTCGCCGGGGAGCTGTTTTTT. It translates to CASSLAPAGVFAGELFF.

This clone was found once. Other DNA sequences in this sample translate to the same CDR3. The chain joins TRBV29-1 to TRBJ2-2; D unresolved. Germline-derived CDR1 and CDR2 are SQVTM and ANQGSEA. The CDR3 totals 13 residues. Trimming cost V 3 bases and J 1 base, with 6 bases left between them. Here the CDR3 reads CSVDSRNTGELFF. The CDR3 coding sequence is TGCAGCGTTGACAGCCGGAACACCGGGGAGCTGTTTTTT.

The chain is built from TRBV11-1 and TRBJ2-2; the D gene could be TRBD1 or TRBD2 (5 bases each). The V gene's germline CDR1 is SGHAT and CDR2 FQDESV (reference sequence). The CDR3 totals 14 residues. The V end was cut by 5 bases, the J end by 8 bases, with 15 bases between. CDR3 protein: CASSRDGSRGELFF. As DNA, the CDR3 is TGTGCCAGCAGCCGGGACGGATCGAGGGGGGAGCTGTTTTTT.

This clone has just one count. The chain is built from TRBV6-1 and TRBJ1-1; 7 positions match TRBD1. CDR1 is MNHNS, CDR2 SASEGT, per germline. The J segment lost 3 bases and the V segment lost 0 bases, leaving 13 bases of the junction unmatched. This CDR3 contains 18 residues. CDR3 in DNA: TGTGCCAGCAGTGAAGCGTCTTGGGCAGGGGGTCGGTACACTGAAGCTTTCTTT. This sequence encodes CASSEASWAGGRYTEAFF.

The chain combines TRBV2 with TRBJ1-1; D is unresolved. Germline CDR1 SNHLY, CDR2 FYNNEI. V was shortened by 3 bases and J by 5 bases, with 13 bases between the two germline ends. The CDR3 sequence is 14 residues long. The CDR3 DNA sequence: TGTGCCAGCAGTGACGGGCCCCTGGGGACTGAAGCTTTCTTT. Its translation is CASSDGPLGTEAFF.

V is TRBV27 and J is TRBJ1-6; no firm D call. Germline V gene lookup returns CDR1 MNHEY and CDR2 SMNVEV (reference sequence). This CDR3 spans 14 amino acids. V gave up 3 bases and J gave up 14 bases, with 17 bases separating them. The CDR3 loop is CASSFWAGPTALHF. CDR3 in DNA: TGTGCCAGCAGTTTCTGGGCAGGTCCCACAGCCCTCCACTTT.

This rearrangement joins TRBV2 to TRBJ2-3; D uncertain. The length of the CDR3 is 14 residues. CDR1 SNHLY and CDR2 FYNNEI come from the germline V gene. V was clipped by 0 bases and J by 3 bases, with 7 bases between them. CDR3 sequence (DNA): TGTGCCAGCAGTGAAGCTCTAGTGACAGATACGCAGTATTTT. Its protein product is CASSEALVTDTQYF.